A single sample gave rise to the 27 T cell receptor beta chains below, sequenced in a study of shared clonotypes between healthy human individuals. Clones were sequenced by immunoSEQ multiplex PCR, and TCRdb holds only the in-frame ones, with some missing. The sample gives about half a million clones, roughly four fifths of which show up once; approximately 12% is in the top ten. Sequenced input: PBMCs. Every receptor here comes from a woman between 40 and 50 years old in good health. Some clones in this sample may be carry-over from other donors' samples.

This clone was counted a single time. With a far larger clone one base away, a read error is the likely cause. This rearrangement joins TRBV30 to TRBJ1-3, with 10 bases fitting TRBD1. The CDR3 totals 17 residues. CDR1 is GTSNPN and CDR2 is SVGIG in the germline V gene (reference sequence). CDR3 sequence (DNA): TGTGCCTGGAAAGGACAGGGGGACTATCGACATGGAAACACCATGTATTTT. Encoded protein: CAWKGQGDYRHGNTMYF.

The chain recombines TRBV27 with TRBJ2-7, with 7 bases identical to TRBD1. The germline gives CDR1 MNHEY, CDR2 SMNVEV (reference sequence). This CDR3 region has 15 residues. V dropped 0 bases and J dropped 2; count of bases not matched to a gene: 4. The CDR3, as DNA: TGTGCCAGCAGTTTATCGACAGGGACAGCCTACGAGCAGTACTTC. It is translated as CASSLSTGTAYEQYF.

This chain links TRBV9 with TRBJ2-5; possible D gene TRBD2, 6 bases. V lost 0 bases and J 5 bases, leaving 8 bases between the germline ends. The CDR3 is 13 amino acids. Per germline, CDR1 SGDLS and CDR2 YYNGEE. In DNA, the CDR3 is TGTGCCAGCAGCGTAGCTGGGGGGGAGACCCAGTACTTC. The encoded protein is CASSVAGGETQYF.

The chain combines TRBV25-1 with TRBJ2-1; 8 bases align to TRBD2. Germline CDR1 MGHDK, CDR2 SYGVNS. The CDR3 extends over 15 amino acids. Trimming removed 8 bases from V and 4 bases from J; junction bases left unmatched: 10. The CDR3 is CASSEPGLEYNEQFF. The DNA of the CDR3 is TGTGCCAGCTCGGAACCGGGACTAGAATACAATGAGCAGTTCTTC.

The chain joins TRBV28 to TRBJ2-3; 10 bases agree with TRBD2. The CDR3 spans 16 residues. The V and J ends lost 4 bases and 6 bases, in that order; junction bases with no gene match: 10. CDR1 is MDHEN and CDR2 is SYDVKM in the germline V gene. The CDR3 reads CASSSPGSGRADTQYF. The CDR3 nucleotides read TGTGCCAGCAGTTCCCCGGGGAGCGGGAGGGCGGATACGCAGTATTTT. The variable domain in full, with the rest retrieved from reference TRBV28 and TRBJ2-3, is DVKVTQSSRYLVKRTGEKVFLECVQDMDHENMFWYRQDPGLGLRLIYFSYDVKMKEKGDIPEGYSVSREKKERFSLILESASTNQTSMYLCASSSPGSGRADTQYFGPGTRLTVL.

This clone has a handful of counts. The rearrangement links TRBV2 to TRBJ2-7, with TRBD2 matching over 8 bases. The J segment lost 2 bases and the V segment lost 7 bases, leaving 10 bases of the junction unmatched. This CDR3 has 15 residues. From germline, CDR1 is SNHLY and CDR2 FYNNEI. The CDR3 bases are TGTGCCAGCAAGGGGGTACAACTAGCGGCCTACGAGCAGTACTTC. Translation gives CASKGVQLAAYEQYF.

Many counts were recorded for this clone. The chain joins TRBV18 to TRBJ1-2; the D gene is possibly TRBD1 (6 bases). This CDR3 is 14 amino acids long. Trimming stripped 3 bases from V and 3 bases from J, with 11 bases between. Per the germline V gene, CDR1 is KGHSH and CDR2 is LQKENI. As DNA, the CDR3 is TGTGCCAGCTCACCCGGTCGGGGGCACTATGGCTACACCTTC. It codes for CASSPGRGHYGYTF.

The rearrangement joins TRBV5-1 to TRBJ2-1, with 8 bases matching TRBD2. J was trimmed by 4 bases and V by 1 base; bases with no gene match: 10. The CDR3 is 17 residues long. Germline loops: CDR1 SGHRS, CDR2 YFSETQ. The CDR3 DNA reads as TGCGCCAGCAGCTTGCAAGCGGGAGAGTTCGGTTACAATGAGCAGTTCTTC. Encoded protein: CASSLQAGEFGYNEQFF.

The J gene is TRBJ1-3, the V gene TRBV4-3, with a weak D call TRBD1 (5 bases). With 1 base removed from V and 2 bases from J, the gap between germline ends came to 18 bases. Germline V gene lookup returns CDR1 LGHNA and CDR2 YSLEER. This CDR3 contains 18 residues. CDR3 coding DNA: TGCGCCAGCAGCCAAGGCCGGGTGAGGGGATTAACTGGAAACACCATATATTTT. Its translation is CASSQGRVRGLTGNTIYF.

This chain connects TRBV29-1 to TRBJ2-5; tentative D call: TRBD1 (5 bases). Looked up from germline, CDR1 is SQVTM and CDR2 is ANQGSEA. This CDR3 comprises 14 residues. Deletions cut 7 bases from V and 4 bases from J, with 19 bases between. The CDR3 region is CSAGGRASGETQYF. Written as DNA, the CDR3 is TGCAGCGCCGGCGGCAGGGCTTCGGGAGAGACCCAGTACTTC.

This clone appeared a few times. V usage is TRBV4-1 and J usage is TRBJ2-4, with 9 bases that match TRBD2. CDR3 size: 18 residues. V was pared by 0 bases and J by 4 bases, with 10 bases of the junction left unmatched. CDR1 MGHRA and CDR2 YSYEKL come from the germline V gene. CDR3 sequence (DNA): TGCGCCAGCAGCCAAGAATGGCCAGGGGCGGGGGGGAAAAACATTCAGTACTTC. It encodes CASSQEWPGAGGKNIQYF.

On this clone: This likely came from a read error, as a far larger clone is one base away. The chain employs TRBV30 and TRBJ2-5; D ambiguous. The germline V gene encodes CDR1 GTSNPN and CDR2 SVGIG (reference sequence). The CDR3 extends over 12 amino acids. CDR3 sequence: CAWSVQQEAQYF. The CDR3 DNA sequence: TGTGCCTGGAGTGTACAGCAAGAGGCCCAGTACTTC.

This chain connects TRBV5-1 to TRBJ1-1; unclear D gene. Germline-derived CDR1 and CDR2 are SGHRS and YFSETQ. The CDR3 extends over 14 amino acids. The V end was cut by 6 bases, the J end by 1 base, with 13 bases between. CDR3: CASTPGYSNTEAFF. CDR3 bases: TGCGCCAGCACGCCGGGGTACTCGAACACTGAAGCTTTCTTT. Filled out from reference TRBV5-1 and TRBJ1-1, the complete variable domain reads KAGVTQTPRYLIKTRGQQVTLSCSPISGHRSVSWYQQTPGQGLQFLFEYFSETQRNKGNFPGRFSGRQFSNSRSEMNVSTLELGDSALYLCASTPGYSNTEAFFGQGTRLTVV.

The chain has TRBV27 and TRBJ2-5; 9 positions agree with TRBD2. The CDR3 consists of 15 residues. Germline V gene data show CDR1 as MNHEY and CDR2 as SMNVEV (reference sequence). The V and J ends lost 8 bases and 4 bases, in that order; junction bases with no gene match: 11. CDR3 sequence reads: CASVVAGAGVETQYF. CDR3 in DNA: TGTGCCAGCGTGGTAGCGGGAGCCGGGGTAGAGACCCAGTACTTC.

V gene TRBV28 combines with J gene TRBJ2-7, with 9 bases fitting TRBD1. This CDR3 contains 13 residues. The germline V gene encodes CDR1 MDHEN and CDR2 SYDVKM. Germline trimming cut 8 bases from V and 6 bases from J; bases unmatched to any gene: 8. Here the CDR3 DNA reads TGTGCCAGCGGCGGGACAGGGAATGGCGAGCAGTACTTC. It encodes CASGGTGNGEQYF.

V usage is TRBV7-9 and J usage is TRBJ1-4, with D possibly being TRBD1 (5 bases). The length of the CDR3 is 15 residues. Germline V lookup: CDR1 SEHNR, CDR2 FQNEAQ (reference sequence). Trimming removed 1 base at V and 10 bases at J, with 16 bases between. DNA for the CDR3: TGTGCCAGCAGCTTAGGGCGAGACAGCCGGGGAAAACTGTTTTTT. Protein: CASSLGRDSRGKLFF.

To note about this clone: The same CDR3 is also encoded by other DNA sequences in this sample. The CDR3, as DNA: TGTGCCTGGAGTGTAACGCGGGATTCACCCCTCCACTTT. This translates into CAWSVTRDSPLHF. The chain recombines TRBV30 with TRBJ1-6; no firm D call. The CDR3 totals 13 residues. Germline V gives CDR1 GTSNPN, CDR2 SVGIG (reference sequence). V was trimmed by 0 bases and J by 8 bases, leaving 8 bases between them. Combining the CDR3 with reference TRBV30 and TRBJ1-6 gives the whole variable domain SQTIHQWPATLVQPVGSPLSLECTVEGTSNPNLYWYRQAAGRGLQLLFYSVGIGQISSEVPQNLSASRPQDRQFILSSKKLLLSDSGFYLCAWSVTRDSPLHFGNGTRLTVT.

The rearrangement uses TRBV30 and TRBJ2-5; D call uncertain. This CDR3 comprises 14 residues. The V gene's germline CDR1 is GTSNPN and CDR2 SVGIG (reference sequence). V was trimmed by 0 bases and J by 5 bases, leaving 13 bases between them. In DNA form, the CDR3 reads TGTGCCTGGAGTGTAGTGGGATTAGGGGAGACCCAGTACTTC. This gives the protein CAWSVVGLGETQYF. Full variable domain (remainder filled in from reference TRBV30 and TRBJ2-5): SQTIHQWPATLVQPVGSPLSLECTVEGTSNPNLYWYRQAAGRGLQLLFYSVGIGQISSEVPQNLSASRPQDRQFILSSKKLLLSDSGFYLCAWSVVGLGETQYFGPGTRLLVL.

This clone was recorded once. The CDR3 is CASSPIARIYEQYF. CDR3 coding DNA: TGTGCCAGCAGCCCCATTGCACGGATCTACGAGCAGTACTTC. The rearrangement uses TRBV5-6 and TRBJ2-7; no reliable D call. This CDR3 is built from 14 residues. V dropped 4 bases and J dropped 3 bases, with 14 bases sitting between them. Germline loops: CDR1 SGHDT, CDR2 YYEEEE.

This sequence joins TRBV7-9 and TRBJ2-1; D is possibly TRBD2 (7 bases). This CDR3 spans 15 amino acids. Germline V gene data show CDR1 as SEHNR and CDR2 as FQNEAQ (reference sequence). Trimming removed 5 bases at V and 8 bases at J, with 19 bases between. CDR3 loop: CASSHSWGGHDEQFF. The CDR3 nucleotides are TGTGCCAGCAGCCACTCATGGGGGGGGCACGATGAGCAGTTCTTC.

In the case of this clone: With only one base between it and a far larger clone, this is likely a read error. The conserved phenylalanine or tryptophan normally closing the CDR3 is absent here, so this likely arose from a read error. V is TRBV19 and J is TRBJ1-1; D might be TRBD1 (6 bases). CDR3 size: 13 residues. Germline CDR1 reads LNHDA; CDR2 reads SQIVND (reference sequence). Trimming took 4 bases from V and 4 from J, leaving 10 bases between them. The CDR3 protein is CASSTQGSTEAFL. The CDR3 DNA reads TGTGCCAGTAGTACACAGGGCAGCACTGAAGCTTTCCTT.

The chain couples TRBV7-3 to TRBJ1-1, with 8 bases lining up with TRBD1. Germline V gene sequence: CDR1 SGHTA, CDR2 FQGTGA. The junction had 7 bases not matched to a gene; V was cut back by 5 bases and J by 11 bases. The CDR3 is 12 amino acids. The CDR3 coding sequence is TGTGCCAGCAGCGGCCCGGGACAGGCGGCTTTCTTT. Its protein product is CASSGPGQAAFF.

The chain recombines TRBV20-1 with TRBJ1-2; D gene ambiguous. The CDR3 has 11 residues. V lost 7 bases to trimming and J lost 8 bases, with 14 bases between them. The germline V gene has CDR1 DFQATT and CDR2 SNEGSKA (reference sequence). This CDR3 is CSDVSQTGYTF. The CDR3 DNA reads TGCAGTGACGTCAGCCAGACCGGCTACACCTTC.

This chain uses TRBV18 with TRBJ1-3; D is possibly TRBD1 (5 bases). The germline V gene has CDR1 KGHSH and CDR2 LQKENI. Trimming cost V 1 base and J 0 bases, with 10 bases left between them. This CDR3 spans 16 amino acids. The CDR3 protein is CASSPRQTASGNTIYF. The CDR3 DNA is TGTGCCAGCTCACCACGACAGACCGCCTCTGGAAACACCATATATTTT.

The table lists this clone with a few counts. The rearrangement joins TRBV27 to TRBJ2-7; D may be TRBD1 (5 bases). Germline V gene data show CDR1 as MNHEY and CDR2 as SMNVEV (reference sequence). V was shortened by 5 bases and J by 3 bases, with 11 bases between the two germline ends. This CDR3 is 13 amino acids long. The CDR3: CASSKTVYYEQYF. The CDR3 bases are TGTGCCAGCAGTAAGACAGTATACTACGAGCAGTACTTC.

This sequence joins TRBV9 and TRBJ1-2; D unresolved. The CDR3 covers 14 residues. The V gene's germline CDR1 is SGDLS and CDR2 YYNGEE. V was clipped by 0 bases and J by 5 bases, with 11 bases between them. For the CDR3, the DNA is TGTGCCAGCAGCGTAGGCGTACAGACATATGGCTACACCTTC. This codes for CASSVGVQTYGYTF.

The gene calls are TRBV30 and TRBJ2-7, with D maybe TRBD2 (6 bases). V was trimmed by 1 base and J by 7 bases, leaving 11 bases between them. Germline CDR1 is GTSNPN and CDR2 is SVGIG (reference sequence). The CDR3 runs to 12 residues. CDR3 bases: TGTGCCTGGAGTGAGGTGGCGGGGGAGCAGTACTTC. This encodes CAWSEVAGEQYF.